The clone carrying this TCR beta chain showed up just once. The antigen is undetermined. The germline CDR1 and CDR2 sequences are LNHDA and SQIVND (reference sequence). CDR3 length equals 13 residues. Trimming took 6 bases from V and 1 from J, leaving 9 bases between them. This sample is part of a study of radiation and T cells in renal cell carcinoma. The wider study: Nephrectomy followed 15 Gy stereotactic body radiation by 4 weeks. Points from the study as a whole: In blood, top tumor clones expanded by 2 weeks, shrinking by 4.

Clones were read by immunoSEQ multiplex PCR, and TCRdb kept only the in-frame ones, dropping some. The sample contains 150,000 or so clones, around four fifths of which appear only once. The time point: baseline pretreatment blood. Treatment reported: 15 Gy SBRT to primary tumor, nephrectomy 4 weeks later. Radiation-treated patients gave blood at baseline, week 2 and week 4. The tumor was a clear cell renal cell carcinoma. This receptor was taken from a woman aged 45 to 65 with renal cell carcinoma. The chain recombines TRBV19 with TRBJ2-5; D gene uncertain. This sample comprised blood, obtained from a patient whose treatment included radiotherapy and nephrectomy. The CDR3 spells CASSFNLQETQYF. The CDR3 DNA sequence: TGTGCCAGTAGCTTCAATCTCCAAGAGACCCAGTACTTC. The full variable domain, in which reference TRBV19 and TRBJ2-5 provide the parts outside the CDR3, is DGGITQSPKYLFRKEGQNVTLSCEQNLNHDAMYWYRQDPGQGLRLIYYSQIVNDFQKGDIAEGYSVSREKKESFPLTVTSAQKNPTAFYLCASSFNLQETQYFGPGTRLLVL.